This T cell receptor (beta chain) was found in a study of T cell responses to AZD1222 COVID-19 vaccine. Libraries were prepared by immunoSEQ multiplex PCR; TCRdb keeps only in-frame clonotypes and omits some of them. The data contain some 120,000 clones, 85% to 95% of them seen just once; the ten biggest clones take up 2.5% to 3%. V gave up 6 bases and J gave up 2 bases, with 15 bases separating them. CDR1 and CDR2 (germline): SGHRS, YFSETQ. CDR3 length: 14 amino acids. The chain couples TRBV5-1 to TRBJ2-7; tentatively, D is TRBD1 (5 bases). This clonotype was sampled from an adult in good health. The starting material was peripheral blood, obtained on day 0 of AZD1222 vaccination. CDR3 coding DNA: TGCGCCAGCACTATGGCAGGGAATCCCTACGAGCAGTACTTC. It yields the protein CASTMAGNPYEQYF.